Each of the 17 T cell receptor beta chains below was sequenced from the same sample in a study of cytomegalovirus exposure and HLA in healthy donors. PCR amplification relied on 60 Vbeta primers (plus 13 Jbeta primers). TCRdb's table, derived via immunoSEQ multiplex PCR, lists solely in-frame clones and lacks some. This table holds 120,000 or so clones, approximately 80% found once. The sample taken for sequencing was PBMCs. Receptors were obtained from a woman in her thirties or forties in good health and CMV-seropositive.

The chain is built from TRBV13 and TRBJ2-3; D is perhaps TRBD1 (5 bases). The CDR3 consists of 15 residues. With 0 bases removed from V and 5 bases from J, the gap between germline ends came to 12 bases. Germline CDR1 and CDR2: PRHDT and FYEKMQ (reference sequence). This CDR3 reads CASSLGLGVGDTQYF. DNA of the CDR3: TGTGCCAGCAGCTTAGGTCTAGGGGTAGGAGATACGCAGTATTTT.

The chain combines TRBV2 with TRBJ1-1; no clear D. The germline V and J ends were trimmed by 6 bases and 0 bases, with 11 bases remaining between them. This CDR3 is 14 amino acids long. From germline, CDR1 is SNHLY and CDR2 FYNNEI. In nucleotides, the CDR3 is TGTGCCAGCAGCGCCGAGACACTGAACACTGAAGCTTTCTTT. Its protein is CASSAETLNTEAFF.

This clone occurred once. J is TRBJ1-4 and V is TRBV29-1; 8 positions match TRBD1. The germline gives CDR1 SQVTM, CDR2 ANQGSEA. J was trimmed by 10 bases and V by 0 bases; bases with no gene match: 7. This CDR3 is built from 14 residues. CDR3 loop: CSVEEAGGAGKLFF. Written as DNA, the CDR3 is TGCAGCGTTGAAGAGGCAGGGGGCGCAGGAAAACTGTTTTTT.

The J gene is TRBJ1-2, the V gene TRBV10-2; no clear D. V gave up 4 bases and J gave up 4 bases, with 10 bases separating them. Germline loops: CDR1 WSHSY, CDR2 SAAADI. The length of the CDR3 is 13 residues. The CDR3 DNA is TGCGCCAGCAGTGTCAGTCCCTCCTATGGCTACACCTTC. Protein sequence: CASSVSPSYGYTF.

The chain employs TRBV25-1 and TRBJ1-2, with 10 bases aligning to TRBD1. CDR1 is MGHDK, CDR2 SYGVNS, per germline. CDR3 length equals 15 residues. Germline trimming cut 6 bases from V and 7 bases from J; bases unmatched to any gene: 11. CDR3 region: CASSLPGQGSGGYTF. CDR3 in DNA: TGTGCCAGCAGCTTACCGGGACAGGGGTCAGGTGGCTACACCTTC.

This rearrangement joins TRBV19 to TRBJ1-5; TRBD1 agrees at 8 bases. The CDR3 is 14 residues long. V lost 5 bases to trimming and J lost 7 bases; unmatched junction nucleotides: 7. Germline CDR1 and CDR2: LNHDA and SQIVND (reference sequence). CDR3 residues: CASSADRGWQPQHF. Here the CDR3 DNA reads TGTGCCAGTAGTGCTGACAGGGGATGGCAGCCCCAGCATTTT.

The chain joins TRBV9 to TRBJ1-1; a possible D gene is TRBD1 (5 bases). Trimming took off 0 bases at V and 8 bases at J, with 14 bases between the two ends. The CDR3 is 14 residues long. Germline lookup yields CDR1 SGDLS and CDR2 YYNGEE. CDR3: CASSVAGGGGEAFF. The CDR3 nucleotides read TGTGCCAGCAGCGTAGCCGGAGGTGGGGGGGAAGCTTTCTTT. Using reference TRBV9 and TRBJ1-1 for the parts outside the CDR3, the full variable domain is DSGVTQTPKHLITATGQRVTLRCSPRSGDLSVYWYQQSLDQGLQFLIQYYNGEERAKGNILERFSAQQFPDLHSELNLSSLELGDSALYFCASSVAGGGGEAFFGQGTRLTVV.

The rearrangement links TRBV28 to TRBJ2-5, with 7 positions matching TRBD1. V was pared by 2 bases and J by 1 base, with 4 bases of the junction left unmatched. The V gene's germline CDR1 is MDHEN and CDR2 SYDVKM. The CDR3 runs to 15 residues. The DNA for the CDR3 is TGTGCCAGCAGTTTAGGGACAGACGCCCAAGAGACCCAGTACTTC. Amino acids: CASSLGTDAQETQYF.

A few counts support this clone. J is TRBJ1-1 and V is TRBV4-1; D unclear. The CDR3 extends over 14 amino acids. V was cut by 4 bases and J by 0 bases, with 9 bases left in between. Germline V gene sequence: CDR1 MGHRA, CDR2 YSYEKL. CDR3 bases: TGCGCCAGCAGCCGGCAGGCTATGAACACTGAAGCTTTCTTT. Amino acid sequence: CASSRQAMNTEAFF.

The V and J genes are TRBV30 and TRBJ1-4; tentative D call: TRBD1 (5 bases). The V end lost 2 bases, the J end lost 7 bases, and 8 bases lay between the germline ends. CDR3 length equals 12 residues. CDR1 is GTSNPN, CDR2 SVGIG, per germline (reference sequence). CDR3 sequence reads: CAWSRRGEKLFF. DNA of the CDR3: TGTGCCTGGAGTCGAAGGGGTGAAAAACTGTTTTTT.

The chain combines TRBV7-2 with TRBJ2-1, with 7 bases that match TRBD2. This CDR3 comprises 15 residues. Germline values: CDR1 SGHTA, CDR2 FQGNSA. The V gene end was trimmed by 4 bases and the J gene end by 3 bases; junction bases not matched to a gene: 6. CDR3 amino acids: CASSSLGLFYNEQFF. The CDR3 nucleotides read TGTGCCAGCAGCTCGCTGGGACTATTCTACAATGAGCAGTTCTTC.

This rearrangement joins TRBV28 to TRBJ1-4, with unresolved D. The V and J ends lost 3 bases and 2 bases respectively, with 10 bases between them. Germline V gene sequence: CDR1 MDHEN, CDR2 SYDVKM. The CDR3 contains 15 residues. For the CDR3, the DNA is TGTGCCAGCAGTTTTATGACACCCACTAATGAAAAACTGTTTTTT. Translation gives CASSFMTPTNEKLFF.

The chain uses TRBV30 and TRBJ1-6, with D hard to call. CDR1 GTSNPN and CDR2 SVGIG come from the germline V gene (reference sequence). CDR3 length: 11 amino acids. The V and J ends lost 0 bases and 8 bases respectively, with 2 bases between them. CDR3 DNA sequence: TGTGCCTGGAGTGTCGATTCACCCCTCCACTTT. Translating it yields CAWSVDSPLHF.

The chain uses TRBV5-1 and TRBJ1-2; 7 bases agree with TRBD1. Germline-derived CDR1 and CDR2 are SGHRS and YFSETQ. Trimming took 4 bases from V and 8 from J; bases not matched to a gene: 5. This CDR3 comprises 12 residues. The CDR3, as DNA: TGCGCCAGCAGCCTCGACAGGGAAGGCTACACCTTC. Amino acids: CASSLDREGYTF. The entire variable domain, with the rest obtained from reference TRBV5-1 and TRBJ1-2, is as follows: KAGVTQTPRYLIKTRGQQVTLSCSPISGHRSVSWYQQTPGQGLQFLFEYFSETQRNKGNFPGRFSGRQFSNSRSEMNVSTLELGDSALYLCASSLDREGYTFGSGTRLTVV.

The rearrangement joins TRBV7-2 to TRBJ1-1, with a tentative D call TRBD1 (5 bases). Deletions cut 5 bases from V and 0 bases from J, with 10 bases between. The CDR3 has 14 amino acids. Per germline, CDR1 SGHTA and CDR2 FQGNSA. Here the CDR3 DNA reads TGTGCCAGCAGCCTCCAGGGATTGAACACTGAAGCTTTCTTT. Translating it yields CASSLQGLNTEAFF.

The gene calls are TRBV4-2 and TRBJ2-7; 7 bases fit TRBD1. CDR3 length equals 17 residues. Per the germline V gene, CDR1 is LGHNA and CDR2 is YNFKEQ. V lost 4 bases and J lost 2; bases outside the gene matches: 14. CDR3 protein: CASSPVLNRDRPYEQYF. The CDR3 DNA follows: TGTGCCAGCAGCCCCGTATTAAACCGGGACAGACCCTACGAGCAGTACTTC.

The V gene is TRBV7-9, the J gene TRBJ1-4; TRBD1 agrees at 7 bases. V gave up 5 bases and J gave up 8 bases; unmatched junction bases: 8. The CDR3 spans 14 residues. Germline CDR1 is SEHNR and CDR2 is FQNEAQ (reference sequence). CDR3 protein: CASSPRQGTEKLFF. The CDR3 DNA reads TGTGCCAGCAGCCCTCGACAGGGAACCGAAAAACTGTTTTTT. Combining the CDR3 with reference TRBV7-9 and TRBJ1-4 gives the whole variable domain DTGVSQNPRHKITKRGQNVTFRCDPISEHNRLYWYRQTLGQGPEFLTYFQNEAQLEKSRLLSDRFSAERPKGSFSTLEIQRTEQGDSAMYLCASSPRQGTEKLFFGSGTQLSVL.